These 4 T cell receptor beta chains share one sample of origin, sequenced in a study of CXCR3-negative and CXCR3-positive naive CD8 T cells. Through 5' RACE with UMI labels, the TRB cDNA libraries were prepared. TCRdb reprocessed the 5' RACE reads and reports one entry per CDR3 protein, with no DNA. The listing contains about 57,000 distinct CDR3 sequences. Sequencing was done on a sample of memory CD8+ T cells from blood. The receptor set was obtained from a human donor in good health. Some clones in this sample may be carry-over from other donors' samples.

This rearrangement joins TRBV3-1 to TRBJ2-3; TCRdb calls TRBD2, which cannot be checked without DNA. There are 16 residues in the CDR3. From germline, CDR1 is LGHDT and CDR2 YNNKEL (reference sequence). The CDR3 sequence is CASSQDQRGAQDTQYF.

The CDR3 reads CASSKSAGANVLTF. The V gene is TRBV9, the J gene TRBJ2-6. Per the germline V gene, CDR1 is SGDLS and CDR2 is YYNGEE. CDR3 length: 14 amino acids.

The chain combines TRBV4-2 with TRBJ2-5; TCRdb returns TRBD2, unconfirmable since there is no DNA. CDR3 length: 13 amino acids. Germline-derived CDR1 and CDR2 are LGHNA and YNFKEQ. Here the CDR3 reads CASSSRLAETQYF.

The rearrangement joins TRBV7-9 to TRBJ2-5. The CDR3 is 14 amino acids. Germline loops: CDR1 SEHNR, CDR2 FQNEAQ (reference sequence). The CDR3 protein is CASGVSNPQETQYF.